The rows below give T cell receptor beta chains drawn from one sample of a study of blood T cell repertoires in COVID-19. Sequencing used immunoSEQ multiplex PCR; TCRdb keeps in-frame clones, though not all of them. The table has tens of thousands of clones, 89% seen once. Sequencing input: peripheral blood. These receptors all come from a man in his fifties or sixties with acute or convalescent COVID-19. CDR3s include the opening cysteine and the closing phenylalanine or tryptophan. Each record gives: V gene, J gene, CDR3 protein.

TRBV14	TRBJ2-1	CASSQRAPSYNEQFF
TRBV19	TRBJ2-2	CASSIVSGQGMTGELFF
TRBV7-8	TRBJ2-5	CASSLETPTGSETQYF
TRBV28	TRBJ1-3	CASLGGSGNTIYF
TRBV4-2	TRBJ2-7	CASSQSTAGYEQYF
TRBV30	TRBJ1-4	CAWSGQGGEKLFF
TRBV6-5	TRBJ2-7	CASSYSSSFGYEQYF
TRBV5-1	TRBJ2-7	CASSLLDREYDEQYF
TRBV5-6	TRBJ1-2	CASSLAAGHGYTF
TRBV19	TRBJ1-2	CASSVDRDGLQGYGYTF
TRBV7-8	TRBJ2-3	CASSTSEFTDTQYF
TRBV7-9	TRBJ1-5	CASSLTGDQPQHF
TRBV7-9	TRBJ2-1	CASSFVQVHNEQFF
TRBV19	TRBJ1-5	CASSIGTGKGNQPQHF
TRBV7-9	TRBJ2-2	CASSSRDTGELFF
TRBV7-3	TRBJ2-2	CASSSRQGSGTGELFF
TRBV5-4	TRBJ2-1	CASSADRGFYNEQFF
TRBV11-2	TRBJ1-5	CASSLDGDRQPQHF
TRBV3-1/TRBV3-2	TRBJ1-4	CASSPRQGSNEKLFF
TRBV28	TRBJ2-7	CAGGRESYEQYF
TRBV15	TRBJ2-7	CATSSLQGSNEQYF
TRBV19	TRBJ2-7	CASSIDRSRGRTREQYF
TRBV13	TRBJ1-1	CASSPQGEANTEAFF
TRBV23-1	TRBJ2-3	CASSQIAGVADTQYF
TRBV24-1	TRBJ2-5	CATSDKRTGRRETQYF
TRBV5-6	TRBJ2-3	CASSLGGHLGSDTQYF
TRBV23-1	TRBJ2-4	CASSQSSAGMAKNIQYF
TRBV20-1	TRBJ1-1	CSAPGDTEAFF
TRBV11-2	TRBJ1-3	CASSRGNTIYF
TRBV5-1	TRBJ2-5	CASSPVGREGETQYF
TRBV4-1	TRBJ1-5	CASSHTGPGQPQHF
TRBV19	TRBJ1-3	CASSVLPGQEVSGNTIYF
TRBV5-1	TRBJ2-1	CASSWTLGPANEQFF
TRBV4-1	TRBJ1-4	CASKRTGDIEKLFF
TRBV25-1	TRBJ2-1	CASSGGLMGGRNEQFF
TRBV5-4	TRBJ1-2	CASSSTGYYGYTF
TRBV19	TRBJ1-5	CASIPGGASGQPQHF
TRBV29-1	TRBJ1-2	CSVDRDRTYGYTF
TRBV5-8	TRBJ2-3	CASSLGTGGFTDTQYF
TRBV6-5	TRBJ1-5	CASKPGQAFNQPQHF
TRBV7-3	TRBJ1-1	CASSLVAGGEAFF
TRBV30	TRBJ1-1	CAWSGQVNTEAFF
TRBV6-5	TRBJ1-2	CASSSPTRAPYGYTF
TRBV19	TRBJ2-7	CASSPREIFYEQYF
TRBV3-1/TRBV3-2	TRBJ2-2	CASSLNPRVGGELFF
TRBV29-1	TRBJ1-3	CSVLDGDSGNTIYF
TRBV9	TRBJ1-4	CASSAYSDRGYEKLFF
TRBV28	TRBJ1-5	CASSFRGGDGNQPQHF
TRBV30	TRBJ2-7	CAWSVRRAPSSYEQYF
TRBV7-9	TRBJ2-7	CASSFGQSSYEQYF
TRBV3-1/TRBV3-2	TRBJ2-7	CASSVGQGEQYF
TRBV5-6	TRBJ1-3	CASSFGQPYSGNTIYF
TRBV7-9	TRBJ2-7	CASSFVLAGGQEQYF
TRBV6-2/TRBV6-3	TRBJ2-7	CASSYSLRGSYSYEQYF
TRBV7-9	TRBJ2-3	CASSADSVFTDTQYF
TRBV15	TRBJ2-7	CATSRSSYEQYF
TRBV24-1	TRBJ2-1	CATSDAEGGLRRFF